The TCR beta chain described here comes from a study of beta chain features in type 1 diabetes. The CDR3 spans 15 residues. Germline loops: CDR1 SGHRS, CDR2 YFSETQ. The V gene lost 0 bases and the J gene lost 3 bases, with 13 bases spanning the gap. Every bit of the isolated RNA underwent reverse transcription, so sequencing read expressed TCRB transcripts. Generated by immunoSEQ multiplex PCR, the TCRdb table keeps only in-frame clones and is missing some. The repertoire holds under 250,000 clones, with 25% to 30% as singletons. This clone appeared a few times. The chain has TRBV5-1 and TRBJ2-7; the D call may be TRBD1 or TRBD2 (5 bases each). Sequencing was carried out using central memory CD4+ T cells from blood. This receptor was taken from a man aged 30 to 39 in good health. CDR3 nucleotide sequence: TGCGCCAGCAGCTTGGCGGGGCCCGTGAACTACGAGCAGTACTTC. Translated: CASSLAGPVNYEQYF.